This is a list of T cell receptor beta chains from one sample in a study of blood T cell repertoires in COVID-19. Some clones are missing from TCRdb's copy, which holds only in-frame ones; the method was immunoSEQ multiplex PCR. The data hold 200,000 or so clones, with 70% to 90% observed a single time. Sequenced: PBMCs or T cells enriched from blood (not recorded which). The receptors come from a woman aged 40 to 50 with acute COVID-19. CDR3s include the opening cysteine and the closing phenylalanine or tryptophan. A D gene is named only where the DNA matches it firmly. Size values are once, few and many counts, or a class for expanded clones, and some rows have none.

size	V	J	D	CDR3	DNA
NA	TRBV30	TRBJ2-7	NA	CAWIGGKRSYEQYF	TGTGCCTGGATAGGGGGTAAGAGGTCCTACGAGCAGTACTTC
NA	TRBV6-4	TRBJ1-3	NA	CASSVGQDSGNTIYF	TGTGCCAGCAGTGTAGGGCAGGACAGTGGAAACACCATATATTTT
NA	TRBV15	TRBJ2-1	TRBD2	CATSMGLDNEQFF	TGTGCCACCAGCATGGGACTAGACAATGAGCAGTTCTTC
NA	TRBV11-2	TRBJ2-7	NA	CASSFSEGRHEQYF	TGTGCCAGCAGCTTTAGCGAGGGTCGCCACGAGCAGTACTTC
once	TRBV6-2/TRBV6-3	TRBJ2-3	NA	CASSSLFSDWPRDTQYF	TGTGCCAGCAGTTCCCTCTTCTCAGACTGGCCCCGAGATACGCAGTATTTT
once	TRBV7-2	TRBJ2-5	TRBD1	CASKRDRGETQYF	TGTGCCAGCAAAAGGGACAGAGGGGAGACCCAGTACTTC
NA	TRBV7-2	TRBJ1-1	NA	CASSLVSLANTEAFF	TGTGCCAGCAGCTTAGTCTCCCTGGCGAACACTGAAGCTTTCTTT
NA	TRBV19	TRBJ2-7	NA	CASRHDVMTTEQYF	TGTGCCAGTAGGCACGACGTGATGACTACCGAGCAGTACTTC
NA	TRBV19	TRBJ1-1	NA	CASSKLGGNTEAFF	TGTGCCAGTAGTAAACTAGGGGGGAACACTGAAGCTTTCTTT
NA	TRBV11-2	TRBJ2-1	TRBD2	CASSLRGEGLGRYEQFF	TGTGCCAGCAGCTTACGGGGGGAGGGCCTCGGTAGGTATGAGCAGTTCTTC
NA	TRBV6-2/TRBV6-3	TRBJ1-5	NA	CASSYSQGLIQPQHF	TGTGCCAGCAGTTACTCGCAGGGGCTTATTCAGCCCCAGCATTTT
NA	TRBV27	TRBJ2-1	NA	CASSFNKRAEQFF	TGTGCCAGCAGTTTTAATAAGCGGGCCGAGCAGTTCTTC
NA	TRBV6-4	TRBJ2-7	NA	CASREGRGSYEQYF	TGTGCCAGCAGGGAGGGGAGGGGGTCCTACGAGCAGTACTTC
NA	TRBV10-2	TRBJ1-2	NA	CASSENRDVYRGYTF	TGCGCCAGCAGTGAGAACAGGGATGTGTACCGTGGCTACACCTTC
NA	TRBV28	TRBJ1-6	NA	CASSLGRNYYNSPLHF	TGTGCCAGCAGTTTGGGCAGGAATTACTATAATTCACCCCTCCACTTT
once	TRBV7-2	TRBJ2-3	NA	CASSFTQGRPDTQYF	TGTGCCAGCAGCTTCACGCAGGGTAGGCCAGATACGCAGTATTTT
once	TRBV25-1	TRBJ2-1	TRBD2	CASSLSGTLLLHNEQFF	TGTGCCAGCAGTCTGAGCGGGACTCTACTTCTACACAATGAGCAGTTCTTC
NA	TRBV28	TRBJ1-3	NA	CASSFPLSGNTIYF	TGTGCCAGCAGTTTTCCCCTGTCTGGAAACACCATATATTTT
NA	TRBV28	TRBJ1-6	NA	CASSRQGNSPLHF	TGTGCCAGCAGCCGGCAGGGTAATTCACCCCTCCACTTT
NA	TRBV7-8	TRBJ1-4	TRBD1	CASSLTGGLNEKLFF	TGTGCCAGCAGCTTGACAGGGGGTCTTAATGAAAAACTGTTTTTT
NA	TRBV18	TRBJ2-7	TRBD2	CASSPREGPYEQYF	TGTGCCAGCTCACCGAGGGAGGGCCCCTACGAGCAGTACTTC
NA	TRBV18	TRBJ1-1	TRBD1	CASSPDRKGTEAFF	TGTGCCAGCTCACCGGACAGGAAAGGGACTGAAGCTTTCTTT
NA	TRBV2	TRBJ2-7	TRBD2	CASSEFSGRAYEQYF	TGTGCCAGCAGTGAATTCAGCGGGAGAGCCTACGAGCAGTACTTC
few	TRBV5-5	TRBJ1-5	TRBD1	CASSLTGTGMNQPQHF	TGTGCCAGCAGCTTAACCGGGACAGGGATGAATCAGCCCCAGCATTTT
NA	TRBV27	TRBJ2-3	TRBD1	CASSPDRVGPDTQYF	TGTGCCAGCAGTCCCGACAGGGTGGGACCAGATACGCAGTATTTT
NA	TRBV7-2	TRBJ2-7	NA	CASSLAGEQYF	TGTGCCAGCAGCTTAGCCGGCGAGCAGTACTTC
few	TRBV6-1	TRBJ1-5	NA	CASSVGVTGYGNQPQHF	TGTGCCAGCAGTGTGGGTGTGACGGGGTATGGCAATCAGCCCCAGCATTTT
NA	TRBV21-1	TRBJ2-1	NA	CASSKAPAGSYNEQFF	TGTGCCAGCAGCAAGGCGCCAGCGGGATCCTACAATGAGCAGTTCTTC
NA	TRBV29-1	TRBJ2-1	TRBD1	CSAMGTGGLGEQFF	TGCAGCGCAATGGGGACAGGGGGTTTGGGGGAGCAGTTCTTC
NA	TRBV5-1	TRBJ2-1	TRBD2	CASSWTSGGYNEQFF	TGCGCCAGCAGCTGGACTAGCGGGGGCTACAATGAGCAGTTCTTC
NA	TRBV5-1	TRBJ2-7	TRBD2	CASSLTSGNHEQYF	TGCGCCAGCAGCTTGACTAGCGGGAACCACGAGCAGTACTTC
NA	TRBV12-5	TRBJ2-7	TRBD2	CASGPSSGSSYEQYF	TGTGCTAGTGGTCCTTCTAGCGGGAGCTCCTACGAGCAGTACTTC
NA	TRBV3-1/TRBV3-2	TRBJ1-3	NA	CASSQGTGSSGNTIYF	TGTGCCAGCAGCCAAGGAACAGGGAGCTCTGGAAACACCATATATTTT
NA	TRBV28	TRBJ2-7	NA	CASSLGSLYEQYF	TGTGCCAGCAGTTTGGGCAGTCTCTACGAGCAGTACTTC
NA	TRBV7-3	TRBJ2-3	TRBD2	CASSLTGSGVSTDTQYF	TGTGCCAGCAGCTTAACGGGGAGCGGGGTGAGCACAGATACGCAGTATTTT
NA	TRBV30	TRBJ2-1	TRBD2	CAWTLRAGDGGEQFF	TGTGCCTGGACCCTCCGAGCGGGAGACGGGGGTGAGCAGTTCTTC
NA	TRBV28	TRBJ2-1	TRBD2	CASSLAGGGNEQFF	TGTGCCAGCAGTCTAGCGGGAGGGGGCAATGAGCAGTTCTTC
NA	TRBV14	TRBJ2-1	NA	CASSQVLAFDEQFF	TGTGCCAGCAGCCAAGTTCTAGCTTTCGATGAGCAGTTCTTC
NA	TRBV27	TRBJ1-2	NA	CATRREGSMKGYTF	TGTGCCACCAGGCGGGAGGGTTCTATGAAGGGCTACACCTTC
NA	TRBV4-2	TRBJ1-2	TRBD1	CASSHQQGESYGYTF	TGTGCCAGCAGCCACCAACAGGGGGAGAGCTATGGCTACACCTTC
NA	TRBV9	TRBJ2-5	NA	CASSVGGSSSQETQYF	TGTGCCAGCAGCGTGGGGGGAAGCAGTTCCCAAGAGACCCAGTACTTC
NA	TRBV3-1/TRBV3-2	TRBJ1-2	TRBD1	CASSQDRTGRLDYGYTF	TGTGCCAGCAGCCAAGATAGGACAGGTAGATTGGACTATGGCTACACCTTC
once	TRBV28	TRBJ1-6	TRBD1	CASSLPPGQGYSPLHF	TGTGCCAGCAGTTTGCCCCCGGGACAGGGTTATTCACCCCTCCACTTT
NA	TRBV4-1	TRBJ2-7	NA	CASSQDFSLRREQYF	TGCGCCAGCAGCCAAGATTTCAGTTTGAGGCGCGAGCAGTACTTC
NA	TRBV3-1/TRBV3-2	TRBJ1-1	NA	CASRGGTEAFF	TGTGCCAGCCGGGGGGGCACTGAAGCTTTCTTT